The following is a T cell receptor beta chain sequence with its context. Its antigen is as yet unknown. The data derive from a study of Ad26.COV2.S vaccination and SARS-CoV-2 variants. Study in general: Once, or twice with 56 days between doses, Ad26.COV2.S was given intramuscularly.

Some clones are missing from TCRdb's copy, which holds only in-frame ones; the method was immunoSEQ multiplex PCR. The sample consists of hundreds of thousands of clones, roughly 90% of them appearing once. Overall study findings and caveats: TCR breadth and depth estimates may have understated total T cell responses.

The sample's treatment: approximately 18 received Ad26.COV2.S at low or high dose, single or two shots; 5 received placebo; per-sample allocation not given. Vaccine and placebo recipients were sampled on day 63 after the first injection. Based in Boston, the donor was an adult of 18-55 years. The source of this sequence is a person aged 18-60 years who received the Ad26.COV2.S COVID-19 vaccine or a placebo. The source material was peripheral blood, sampled in a trial of Ad26.COV2.S vaccine versus placebo.

The CDR3 sequence: CAWSHRTGWNQPQHF. The CDR3 nucleotides read TGTGCCTGGAGCCACAGGACAGGGTGGAATCAGCCCCAGCATTTT. J is TRBJ1-5 and V is TRBV30; TRBD1 aligns across 8 bases. V trimming: 3 bases; J trimming: 4 bases; junction bases outside the gene matches: 8. The CDR3 covers 15 residues. Germline CDR1 is GTSNPN and CDR2 is SVGIG (reference sequence).